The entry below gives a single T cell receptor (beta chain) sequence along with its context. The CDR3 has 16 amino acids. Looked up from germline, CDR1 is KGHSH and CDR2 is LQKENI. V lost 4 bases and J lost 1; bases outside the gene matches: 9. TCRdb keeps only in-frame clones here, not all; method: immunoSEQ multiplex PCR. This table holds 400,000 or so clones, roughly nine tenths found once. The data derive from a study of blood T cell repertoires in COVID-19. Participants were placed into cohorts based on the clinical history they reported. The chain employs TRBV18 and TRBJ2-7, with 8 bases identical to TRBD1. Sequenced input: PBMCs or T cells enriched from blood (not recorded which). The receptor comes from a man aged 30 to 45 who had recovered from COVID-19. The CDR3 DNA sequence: TGTGCCAGCTCACAACTAGACGGGGACAGGTCCTACGAGCAGTACTTC. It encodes CASSQLDGDRSYEQYF.